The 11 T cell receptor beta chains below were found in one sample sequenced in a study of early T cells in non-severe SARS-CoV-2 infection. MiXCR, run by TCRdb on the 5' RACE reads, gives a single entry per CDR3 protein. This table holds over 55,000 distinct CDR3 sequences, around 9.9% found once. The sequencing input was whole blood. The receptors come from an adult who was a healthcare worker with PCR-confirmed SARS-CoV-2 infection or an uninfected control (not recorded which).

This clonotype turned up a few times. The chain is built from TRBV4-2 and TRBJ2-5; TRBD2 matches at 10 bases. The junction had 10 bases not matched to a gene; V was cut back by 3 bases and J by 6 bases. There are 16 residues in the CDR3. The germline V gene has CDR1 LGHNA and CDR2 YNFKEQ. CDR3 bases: TGTGCCAGCAGCCATCTAAGCGGGGGGGCCCTAAAGACCCAGTACTTC. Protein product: CASSHLSGGALKTQYF.

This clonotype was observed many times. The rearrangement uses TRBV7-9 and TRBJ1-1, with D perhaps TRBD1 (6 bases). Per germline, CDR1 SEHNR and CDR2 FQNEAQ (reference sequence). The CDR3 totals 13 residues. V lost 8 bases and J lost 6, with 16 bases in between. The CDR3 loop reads CASSPWTAAEAFF. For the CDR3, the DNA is TGTGCCAGCTCCCCCTGGACAGCCGCTGAAGCTTTCTTT.

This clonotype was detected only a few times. The CDR3 protein is CASRVAPPYNEQFF. The CDR3 DNA follows: TGTGCCAGCAGGGTAGCGCCTCCCTACAATGAGCAGTTCTTC. The chain recombines TRBV6-2 or TRBV6-3 with TRBJ2-1, with a tentative D call TRBD2 (5 bases). Germline-derived CDR1 and CDR2 are MNHEY and SVGEGT. V lost 6 bases, J lost 2 bases, and 11 bases lay in between. The CDR3 has 14 residues.

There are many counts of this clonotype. This chain's CDR3 is CASSFGRVNYGYTF. Written as DNA, the CDR3 is TGTGCCAGCAGTTTCGGCAGGGTGAACTATGGCTACACCTTC. The gene calls are TRBV12-3 or TRBV12-4 and TRBJ1-2; a possible D gene is TRBD1 (5 bases). CDR3 length: 14 residues. Trimming took 3 bases from V and 2 from J, leaving 10 bases between them.

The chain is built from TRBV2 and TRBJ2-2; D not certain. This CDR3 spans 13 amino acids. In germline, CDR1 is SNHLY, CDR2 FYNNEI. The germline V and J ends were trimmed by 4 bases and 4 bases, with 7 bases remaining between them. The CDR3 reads CASSVQATGELFF. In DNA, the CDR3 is TGTGCCAGCAGTGTTCAGGCCACCGGGGAGCTGTTTTTT.

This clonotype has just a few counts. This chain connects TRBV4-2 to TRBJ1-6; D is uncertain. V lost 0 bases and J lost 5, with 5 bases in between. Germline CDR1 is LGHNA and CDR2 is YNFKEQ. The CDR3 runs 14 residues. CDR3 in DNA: TGTGCCAGCAGCCAAGATCAAGATAATTCACCCCTCCACTTT. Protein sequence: CASSQDQDNSPLHF.

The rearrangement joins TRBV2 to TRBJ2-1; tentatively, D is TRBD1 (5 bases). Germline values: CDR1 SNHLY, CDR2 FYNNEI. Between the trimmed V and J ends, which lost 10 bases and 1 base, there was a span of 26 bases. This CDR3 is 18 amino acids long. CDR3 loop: CATNLRPQGSESYNEQFF. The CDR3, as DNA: TGTGCCACCAACCTCCGCCCGCAGGGATCGGAATCCTACAATGAGCAGTTCTTC.

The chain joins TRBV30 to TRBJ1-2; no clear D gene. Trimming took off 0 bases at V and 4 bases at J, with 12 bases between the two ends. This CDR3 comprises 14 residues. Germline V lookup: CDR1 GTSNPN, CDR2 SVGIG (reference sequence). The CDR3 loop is CAWSVGPSVYGYTF. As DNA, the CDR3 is TGTGCCTGGAGTGTAGGGCCGTCCGTCTATGGCTACACCTTC.

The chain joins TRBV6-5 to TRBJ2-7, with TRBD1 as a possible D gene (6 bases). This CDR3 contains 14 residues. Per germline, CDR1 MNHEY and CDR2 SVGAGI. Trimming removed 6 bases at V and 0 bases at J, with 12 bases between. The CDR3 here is CASRTGQSSYEQYV. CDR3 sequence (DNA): TGTGCCAGCAGGACAGGACAGAGCTCCTACGAGCAGTACGTC.

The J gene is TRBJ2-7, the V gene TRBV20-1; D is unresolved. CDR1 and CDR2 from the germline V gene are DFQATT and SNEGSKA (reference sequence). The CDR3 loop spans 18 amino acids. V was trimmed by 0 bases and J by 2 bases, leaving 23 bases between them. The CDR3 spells CSARDTPLFIVRAYEQYV. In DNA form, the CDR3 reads TGCAGTGCTAGAGATACCCCCCTTTTCATTGTTAGGGCCTACGAGCAGTACGTC.

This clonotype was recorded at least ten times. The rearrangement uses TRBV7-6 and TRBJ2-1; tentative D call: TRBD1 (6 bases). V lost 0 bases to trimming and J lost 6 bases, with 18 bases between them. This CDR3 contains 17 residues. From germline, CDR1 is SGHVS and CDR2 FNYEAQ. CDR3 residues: CASSLAGTTNRGNEQFF. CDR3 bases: TGTGCCAGCAGCTTAGCTGGGACAACAAACCGGGGCAATGAGCAGTTCTTC. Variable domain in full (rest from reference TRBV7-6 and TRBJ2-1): GAGVSQSPRYKVTKRGQDVALRCDPISGHVSLYWYRQALGQGPEFLTYFNYEAQQDKSGLPNDRFSAERPEGSISTLTIQRTEQRDSAMYRCASSLAGTTNRGNEQFFGPGTRLTVL.